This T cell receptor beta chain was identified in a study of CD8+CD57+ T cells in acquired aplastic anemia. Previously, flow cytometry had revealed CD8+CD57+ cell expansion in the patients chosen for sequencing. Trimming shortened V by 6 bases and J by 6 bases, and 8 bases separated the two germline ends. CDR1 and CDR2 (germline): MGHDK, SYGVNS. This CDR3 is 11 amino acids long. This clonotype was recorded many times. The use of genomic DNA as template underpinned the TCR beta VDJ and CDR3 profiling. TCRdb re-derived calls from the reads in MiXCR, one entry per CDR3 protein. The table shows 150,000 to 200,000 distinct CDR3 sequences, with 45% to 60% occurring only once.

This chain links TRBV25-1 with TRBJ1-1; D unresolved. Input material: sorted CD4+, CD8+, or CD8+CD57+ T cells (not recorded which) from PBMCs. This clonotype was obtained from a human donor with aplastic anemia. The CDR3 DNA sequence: TGTGCCAGCAGGGAAGATGCTGAAGCTTTCTTT. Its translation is CASREDAEAFF.